These T cell receptor beta chains were read from a single sample in a study of Graves' ophthalmopathy and Graves' hyperthyroidism. MiXCR, run by TCRdb on the multiplex PCR reads, gives a single entry per CDR3 protein. The profile shows approximately 210,000 distinct CDR3 sequences, less than 30% of them singletons. The sample comprised peripheral blood. All receptors derive from a man aged 50-59 years with Graves' ophthalmopathy. Both conserved end residues are part of each CDR3. The D gene is left open where the match is weak. Clone size is not always given. Where it is, it says once, few, many or a class for expanded clones.

j_call	v_call	clone_size	d_call	cdr3_aa	cdr3_nt
TRBJ2-7	TRBV5-1	many	NA	CASSFEGPYEQYF	TGCGCCAGCAGCTTCGAAGGCCCCTACGAGCAGTACTTC
TRBJ1-2	TRBV9	many	NA	CASSVGPSTGPGEYYGYTF	TGTGCCAGCAGCGTAGGGCCCTCCACCGGGCCGGGGGAGTACTATGGCTACACCTTC
TRBJ1-3	TRBV12-3/TRBV12-4	NA	TRBD1	CASSLETGHTIYF	TGTGCCAGCAGTCTTGAGACAGGGCACACCATATATTTT
TRBJ2-4	TRBV7-2	many	TRBD2	CASRDLSGRRGAKNIQYF	TGTGCCAGCAGGGATCTTAGCGGGAGAAGAGGGGCCAAAAACATTCAGTACTTC
TRBJ1-3	TRBV12-3/TRBV12-4	NA	NA	CASSLPRPSTGNTIYF	TGTGCCAGCAGCCTACCGAGGCCTAGCACCGGAAACACCATATATTTT
TRBJ2-7	TRBV6-2/TRBV6-3	many	TRBD2	CASSSPRNPSGRNPYEQYF	TGTGCCAGCAGTTCTCCCCGTAACCCTAGCGGGAGGAATCCCTACGAGCAGTACTTC
TRBJ2-5	TRBV7-9	NA	NA	CASSLSVGQETQYF	TGTGCCAGCAGCTTATCAGTGGGTCAAGAGACCCAGTACTTC
TRBJ2-5	TRBV20-1	many	NA	CSASKGQGETQYF	TGCAGTGCTAGCAAAGGACAAGGAGAGACCCAGTACTTC
TRBJ2-5	TRBV12-3/TRBV12-4	many	NA	CASRTDSQVTQYF	TGTGCCAGCAGAACGGACAGCCAGGTGACCCAGTACTTC
TRBJ2-4	TRBV6-1	many	TRBD2	CASSEPAGAGNIQYF	TGTGCCAGCAGTGAACCCGCGGGAGCGGGAAACATTCAGTACTTC
TRBJ2-7	TRBV25-1	NA	TRBD2	CASSAAGLAGGHYEQYF	TGTGCCAGCAGTGCCGCGGGACTAGCGGGAGGGCACTACGAGCAGTACTTC
TRBJ2-7	TRBV29-1	NA	NA	CSVMEGRGYEQYF	TGCAGCGTGATGGAGGGCCGGGGGTACGAGCAGTACTTC
TRBJ1-1	TRBV12-3/TRBV12-4	many	NA	CASSFRMMEAFF	TGTGCCAGCAGTTTTCGGATGATGGAAGCTTTCTTT
TRBJ1-5	TRBV19	many	NA	CASSNGGAQPQHF	TGTGCCAGTAGCAATGGGGGGGCCCAGCCCCAGCATTTT
TRBJ1-1	TRBV6-1	NA	TRBD1	CASSGPGGRNTEAFF	TGTGCCAGCAGCGGGCCAGGGGGCCGGAACACTGAAGCTTTCTTT
TRBJ2-5	TRBV2	many	TRBD1	CASSGQGGGQETQYF	TGTGCCAGCAGTGGACAGGGGGGAGGTCAAGAGACCCAGTACTTC
TRBJ1-5	TRBV6-1	many	NA	CASSGGVSNQPQHF	TGTGCCAGCAGTGGAGGGGTTAGCAATCAGCCCCAGCATTTT
TRBJ2-7	TRBV6-1	NA	NA	CASSRTGEQYF	TGTGCCAGCAGCAGGACGGGAGAGCAGTACTTC
TRBJ2-2	TRBV6-6	many	NA	CASSRGYTGELFF	TGTGCCAGCAGCCGGGGGTACACCGGGGAGCTGTTTTTT
TRBJ2-7	TRBV4-2	many	TRBD2	CASSQEGSGSYPYEQYF	TGTGCCAGCAGCCAAGAGGGGAGCGGGAGTTACCCTTACGAGCAGTACTTC
TRBJ1-2	TRBV12-5	few	TRBD1	CASGPPLTGPEGGYTF	TGTGCTAGTGGTCCCCCTTTGACAGGGCCAGAGGGTGGCTACACCTTC
TRBJ1-1	TRBV11-2	many	TRBD1	CASSLVTGVDTEAFF	TGTGCCAGCAGCTTAGTGACAGGGGTGGACACTGAAGCTTTCTTT
TRBJ2-7	TRBV7-8	many	NA	CASSLGDKNYEQYF	TGTGCCAGCAGCTTAGGGGACAAGAACTACGAGCAGTACTTC
TRBJ1-1	TRBV28	NA	TRBD1	CASSFHGQGLGTEAFF	TGTGCCAGCAGTTTCCACGGACAGGGGCTAGGCACTGAAGCTTTCTTT
TRBJ1-5	TRBV15	many	NA	CATSGQPNQPQHF	TGTGCCACCTCCGGACAGCCAAATCAGCCCCAGCATTTT
TRBJ1-1	TRBV28	many	NA	CASSLWGTLPTPGAFF	TGTGCCAGCAGTTTATGGGGGACACTCCCGACCCCGGGGGCTTTCTTT
TRBJ2-5	TRBV29-1	NA	NA	CSGGDTNQETQYF	TGCAGCGGGGGGGACACAAACCAAGAGACCCAGTACTTC
TRBJ2-3	TRBV11-2	many	NA	CASSPSTDTQYF	TGTGCCAGCAGCCCTAGCACAGATACGCAGTATTTT
TRBJ1-6	TRBV12-3/TRBV12-4	NA	TRBD1	CASSPWTGRNSPLHF	TGTGCCAGCAGTCCATGGACAGGCCGGAATTCACCCCTCCACTTT
TRBJ2-2	TRBV30	many	NA	CAWSGGRTSAGTGELFF	TGTGCCTGGAGTGGGGGGAGGACGAGCGCCGGGACCGGGGAGCTGTTTTTT
TRBJ1-2	TRBV12-3/TRBV12-4	many	TRBD1	CASSLGTAQLGYTF	TGTGCCAGCAGCCTAGGGACAGCCCAACTGGGCTACACCTTC
TRBJ2-7	TRBV12-3/TRBV12-4	few	NA	CASSLRDYEQYF	TGTGCCAGCAGTTTGAGGGACTACGAGCAGTACTTC
TRBJ1-6	TRBV19	many	NA	CASSISLAADNSPLHF	TGTGCCAGTAGTATCTCTTTGGCCGCGGATAATTCACCCCTCCACTTT
TRBJ1-6	TRBV5-1	once	NA	CASSSNNSPLHF	TGCGCCAGCAGCTCGAACAATTCACCCCTCCACTTT
TRBJ2-5	TRBV2	many	NA	CASSGELQETQYF	TGTGCCAGCAGTGGGGAGTTACAAGAGACCCAGTACTTC
TRBJ2-5	TRBV7-3	many	NA	CASSLTYQETQYF	TGTGCCAGCAGCTTAACGTACCAAGAGACCCAGTACTTC
TRBJ1-2	TRBV11-2	many	NA	CASTAPLLTYGYTF	TGTGCCAGCACGGCACCCCTCTTGACGTATGGCTACACCTTC
TRBJ2-7	TRBV29-1	many	NA	CSVVRSYGGEQYF	TGCAGCGTTGTTAGATCTTACGGTGGCGAGCAGTACTTC
TRBJ1-1	TRBV12-3/TRBV12-4	NA	NA	CASSFASNTEAFF	TGTGCCAGCAGTTTTGCATCGAACACTGAAGCTTTCTTT
TRBJ1-1	TRBV28	many	NA	CASSPGGTQAFF	TGTGCCAGCAGTCCGGGGGGCACCCAAGCTTTCTTT
TRBJ1-3	TRBV28	many	TRBD1	CASRDRTSGNTIYF	TGTGCCAGCAGGGACAGGACCTCTGGAAACACCATATATTTT
TRBJ2-5	TRBV12-3/TRBV12-4	many	NA	CASCWRAKLQETQYF	TGTGCCAGCTGTTGGCGCGCGAAACTTCAAGAGACCCAGTACTTC
TRBJ1-3	TRBV11-2	many	NA	CASSQRTSGNTIYF	TGTGCCAGCAGCCAACGGACTTCTGGAAACACCATATATTTT
TRBJ1-1	TRBV29-1	NA	NA	CSVEGQGRFSPEAFF	TGCAGCGTTGAAGGCCAGGGGCGTTTCTCCCCTGAAGCTTTCTTT
TRBJ2-7	TRBV4-1	many	NA	CASSQVLSSSYEQYF	TGCGCCAGCAGCCAAGTTCTTTCTAGCTCCTACGAGCAGTACTTC
TRBJ2-7	TRBV28	NA	NA	CASSAAPYEQYF	TGTGCCAGCAGCGCTGCCCCTTACGAGCAGTACTTC
TRBJ2-7	TRBV28	many	NA	CASSSSNEGIYEQYF	TGTGCCAGCAGTAGTTCCAACGAGGGGATCTACGAGCAGTACTTC
TRBJ2-7	TRBV2	NA	NA	CASSRGGGSVYEQYF	TGTGCCAGCTCGAGAGGGGGCGGGAGTGTTTACGAGCAGTACTTC
TRBJ2-7	TRBV7-2	many	NA	CASSSTLDHEQYF	TGTGCCAGCAGCTCCACCCTAGACCACGAGCAGTACTTC
TRBJ2-7	TRBV28	few	NA	CASSPPDRYEQYF	TGTGCCAGCAGTCCCCCGGACCGCTACGAGCAGTACTTC
TRBJ2-7	TRBV27	many	NA	CASGAGISSYEQYF	TGTGCCAGCGGCGCAGGGATCTCCTCCTACGAGCAGTACTTC
TRBJ2-7	TRBV5-1	many	TRBD2	CASSVGGTSGRGNEQYF	TGCGCCAGCAGCGTGGGGGGGACTAGCGGGAGGGGCAACGAGCAGTACTTC
TRBJ1-1	TRBV6-1	few	NA	CASSVTPENTEAFF	TGTGCCAGCAGTGTCACTCCGGAGAACACTGAAGCTTTCTTT
TRBJ2-7	TRBV27	many	NA	CASSLSFGPTYEQYF	TGTGCCAGCAGTTTATCGTTCGGGCCTACCTACGAGCAGTACTTC
TRBJ2-7	TRBV19	many	NA	CASSIAGEGYEQYF	TGTGCCAGTAGTATAGCAGGGGAGGGCTACGAGCAGTACTTC
TRBJ2-2	TRBV19	NA	TRBD2	CASSMTSGSTGELFF	TGTGCCAGTAGTATGACTAGCGGGAGCACCGGGGAGCTGTTTTTT
TRBJ2-7	TRBV2	NA	NA	CASSDAAGYEQYF	TGTGCCAGCAGTGATGCAGCCGGCTACGAGCAGTACTTC
TRBJ1-5	TRBV27	NA	NA	CASSLSPGEDQPQHF	TGTGCCAGCAGTTTATCACCAGGGGAGGATCAGCCCCAGCATTTT
TRBJ2-7	TRBV4-1	many	NA	CASSQAVATTYEQYF	TGCGCCAGCAGCCAAGCGGTGGCGACAACCTACGAGCAGTACTTC
TRBJ1-1	TRBV19	many	NA	CASRRGGRGAEAFF	TGTGCCTCACGGAGAGGGGGACGAGGGGCTGAAGCTTTCTTT